The subject of this entry is one TCR beta chain. Germline CDR1 MRHNA, CDR2 SNTAGT. The CDR3 spans 16 residues. Trimming removed 0 bases from V and 0 bases from J, with 9 bases in between. Produced via immunoSEQ multiplex PCR; TCRdb's table is partial and in-frame only. Here the sample spans 65,000 to 80,000 clones, 93% being singletons. The data originate from a study of OX40 agonist ivuxolimab in advanced cancers. The rearrangement uses TRBV6-4 and TRBJ2-1, with a weak D call TRBD2 (6 bases). The TCR comes from an adult with an advanced solid tumor such as melanoma, head and neck, liver or kidney cancer. The material sequenced was CD4+ or CD8+ T cells sorted from blood, taken in a trial of the OX40 agonist ivuxolimab. CDR3 sequence reads: CASSDSYGSSYNEQFF. The CDR3 nucleotides read TGTGCCAGCAGTGACTCTTACGGGAGCTCCTACAATGAGCAGTTCTTC.